These 23 T cell receptor beta chains were sequenced from one sample in a study of Ad26.COV2.S vaccination and SARS-CoV-2 variants. As for treatment: approximately 18 received Ad26.COV2.S at low or high dose, single or two shots; 5 received placebo; per-sample allocation not given. Day 63 after the first vaccine or placebo injection was the time point for sampling. Method: immunoSEQ multiplex PCR; TCRdb's copy keeps in-frame clones and lacks some. The sample has 350,000 to 450,000 clones; 92% are singletons. Material: peripheral blood, obtained in a trial of Ad26.COV2.S vaccine versus placebo. The receptors here all came from a person aged 18-60 years who received the Ad26.COV2.S COVID-19 vaccine or a placebo.

The V and J genes are TRBV7-2 and TRBJ1-3; a weak D match, TRBD1 (6 bases). Germline CDR1 reads SGHTA; CDR2 reads FQGNSA. This CDR3 is 17 amino acids long. Trimming pared 3 bases from V and 4 bases from J, leaving 19 bases between. CDR3 DNA: TGTGCCAGCAGCTTGTCCCCCGGGGGGGCGCAAGGAAACACCATATATTTT. It specifies CASSLSPGGAQGNTIYF.

Remarks on this clone: Distinct nucleotide sequences in the sample also encode this CDR3. V and J are TRBV18 and TRBJ2-7, with 8 bases lining up with TRBD1. CDR1 and CDR2 (germline): KGHSH, LQKENI. The V gene end was trimmed by 3 bases and the J gene end by 2 bases; junction bases not matched to a gene: 3. The CDR3 covers 14 residues. The CDR3 DNA reads TGTGCCAGCTCACCCGGGACAGGAGCCTACGAGCAGTACTTC. This codes for CASSPGTGAYEQYF. The full variable domain, rest sourced from reference TRBV18 and TRBJ2-7, is NAGVMQNPRHLVRRRGQEARLRCSPMKGHSHVYWYRQLPEEGLKFMVYLQKENIIDESGMPKERFSAEFPKEGPSILRIQQVVRGDSAAYFCASSPGTGAYEQYFGPGTRLTVT.

This clone was seen more than once but under ten times. The chain couples TRBV7-6 to TRBJ1-3; no reliable D call. CDR3 length equals 18 residues. Germline lookup yields CDR1 SGHVS and CDR2 FNYEAQ. The germline V and J ends were trimmed by 5 bases and 0 bases, with 20 bases remaining between them. CDR3 residues: CASSLMVSGKGSGNTIYF. The CDR3 DNA is TGTGCCAGCAGCCTCATGGTATCGGGGAAAGGCTCTGGAAACACCATATATTTT.

The CDR3, as DNA: TGTGCCAGCAGTCCCGGAGGGATTGAAGCTTTCTTT. Translated: CASSPGGIEAFF. J is TRBJ1-1 and V is TRBV6-5; D uncertain. The CDR3 is made up of 12 amino acids. V was pared by 5 bases and J by 7 bases, with 11 bases between. Germline assignment: CDR1 MNHEY and CDR2 SVGAGI.

The chain employs TRBV4-1 and TRBJ2-7, with D maybe TRBD1 (5 bases). Trimming removed 1 base from V and 4 bases from J, with 11 bases in between. Germline values: CDR1 MGHRA, CDR2 YSYEKL. There are 14 residues in the CDR3. CDR3 sequence reads: CASSQATERYEQYF. As DNA, the CDR3 is TGCGCCAGCAGCCAAGCGACAGAGAGGTACGAGCAGTACTTC.

The genes are TRBV30 and TRBJ1-3; D is perhaps TRBD1 (6 bases). CDR3 length equals 15 residues. Trimming took off 1 base at V and 0 bases at J, with 10 bases between the two ends. Germline-derived CDR1 and CDR2 are GTSNPN and SVGIG (reference sequence). In nucleotides, the CDR3 is TGTGCCTGGAGTGGAGGACAGTACTCTGGAAACACCATATATTTT. This encodes CAWSGGQYSGNTIYF.

This chain joins TRBV2 and TRBJ2-3; 8 bases map to TRBD1. CDR1 is SNHLY, CDR2 FYNNEI, per germline. The CDR3 has 16 residues. The junction had 9 bases not matched to a gene; V was cut back by 1 base and J by 6 bases. The CDR3: CASSEGDRLSRDTQYF. CDR3 DNA: TGTGCCAGCAGTGAAGGGGACAGGCTAAGTAGGGATACGCAGTATTTT.

Here the CDR3 DNA reads TGTGCCAGCAGTCCAGGAAACTCCTATAATTCACCCCTCCACTTT. This codes for CASSPGNSYNSPLHF. The chain carries TRBV6-2 or TRBV6-3 and TRBJ1-6, with no clear D. The CDR3 covers 15 residues. Germline V gives CDR1 MNHEY, CDR2 SVGEGT. V dropped 5 bases and J dropped 0 bases, with 8 bases sitting between them.

J is TRBJ1-6 and V is TRBV18, with no clear D. V lost 1 base, J lost 4 bases, and 14 bases lay in between. This CDR3 is built from 17 residues. The V gene's germline CDR1 is KGHSH and CDR2 LQKENI. The CDR3 DNA follows: TGTGCCAGCTCACCACTGGCAGATCAGACTTATAATTCACCCCTCCACTTT. Translating it yields CASSPLADQTYNSPLHF.

The chain uses TRBV12-2 and TRBJ1-1. TRBV12-2 is designated a pseudogene. The CDR3 is 15 amino acids. The CDR3 spells CASRLPLDRETEAFF. The DNA for the CDR3 is TGTGCAAGTCGCTTACCGCTTGATCGAGAGACTGAAGCTTTCTTT.

V usage is TRBV18 and J usage is TRBJ1-2, with D unresolved. CDR1 KGHSH and CDR2 LQKENI come from the germline V gene. The CDR3 length is 13 residues. V lost 3 bases, J lost 6 bases, and 11 bases lay in between. CDR3 protein: CASSPALGDGYTF. CDR3 bases: TGTGCCAGCTCACCTGCACTGGGTGATGGCTACACCTTC. Combining the CDR3 with reference TRBV18 and TRBJ1-2 gives the whole variable domain NAGVMQNPRHLVRRRGQEARLRCSPMKGHSHVYWYRQLPEEGLKFMVYLQKENIIDESGMPKERFSAEFPKEGPSILRIQQVVRGDSAAYFCASSPALGDGYTFGSGTRLTVV.

In this sample, this clone turned up a few times. The chain employs TRBV7-9 and TRBJ1-5, with 8 bases fitting TRBD1. From germline, CDR1 is SEHNR and CDR2 FQNEAQ (reference sequence). The CDR3 sequence is 17 residues long. Unmatched junction bases numbered 14, after V lost 5 bases and J lost 5 bases. CDR3 residues: CASSPTEGQGTDQPQHF. As DNA, the CDR3 is TGTGCCAGCAGCCCAACCGAAGGACAGGGTACCGATCAGCCCCAGCATTTT.

The chain recombines TRBV20-1 with TRBJ1-2; no definite D call. Germline CDR1 reads DFQATT; CDR2 reads SNEGSKA (reference sequence). Trimming took off 3 bases at V and 7 bases at J, with 12 bases between the two ends. There are 12 residues in the CDR3. CDR3 sequence: CSASLAGSGYTF. CDR3 sequence (DNA): TGCAGTGCTAGTCTCGCGGGGTCTGGCTACACCTTC.

The gene calls are TRBV5-8 and TRBJ2-7; 9 positions agree with TRBD1. Germline V gene sequence: CDR1 SGHTS, CDR2 YDEGEE. The CDR3 is 14 amino acids. V lost 4 bases and J lost 5; bases outside the gene matches: 7. The CDR3 here is CASSHRDRVHEQYF. The CDR3, as DNA: TGTGCCAGCAGCCATAGGGACAGGGTCCACGAGCAGTACTTC.

The V call is TRBV4-1, the J call TRBJ2-2, with 9 bases matching TRBD2. The CDR3 is 17 amino acids. V trimming: 2 bases; J trimming: 7 bases; junction bases outside the gene matches: 11. Per the germline V gene, CDR1 is MGHRA and CDR2 is YSYEKL. The CDR3 nucleotides read TGCGCCAGCAGCCAATTATTTGCGGGGGGGCTCCACGGGGAGCTGTTTTTT. Protein sequence: CASSQLFAGGLHGELFF.

The V call is TRBV2, the J call TRBJ2-6; weak D call: TRBD1 (5 bases). Trimming removed 7 bases at V and 0 bases at J, with 13 bases between. The CDR3 has 16 residues. Germline CDR1 is SNHLY and CDR2 is FYNNEI. The CDR3 protein is CASTPAGSSGANVLTF. CDR3 bases: TGTGCCAGCACCCCGGCAGGGTCCTCTGGGGCCAACGTCCTGACTTTC. The complete variable domain, with remaining parts taken from reference TRBV2 and TRBJ2-6, reads EPEVTQTPSHQVTQMGQEVILRCVPISNHLYFYWYRQILGQKVEFLVSFYNNEISEKSEIFDDQFSVERPDGSNFTLKIRSTKLEDSAMYFCASTPAGSSGANVLTFGAGSRLTVL.

The chain recombines TRBV7-9 with TRBJ1-1, with 7 bases identical to TRBD1. Trimming at V came to 8 bases and at J to 1 base, leaving 10 bases not matched to a gene. The CDR3 sequence is 15 residues long. The germline V gene has CDR1 SEHNR and CDR2 FQNEAQ (reference sequence). CDR3 DNA sequence: TGTGCCAGCGTCCGGACAGGTGGAGGGAACACTGAAGCTTTCTTT. Residues: CASVRTGGGNTEAFF.

V gene TRBV3-1 (or the pseudogene TRBV3-2) combines with J gene TRBJ2-2, with a weak D call TRBD2 (7 bases). The V and J ends lost 4 bases and 6 bases respectively, with 12 bases between them. Germline V gene sequence: CDR1 LGHDT, CDR2 YNNKEL (reference sequence). The CDR3 loop spans 14 amino acids. The CDR3 sequence: CASSLGEGAGELFF. CDR3 coding DNA: TGTGCCAGCAGCCTGGGGGAGGGGGCCGGGGAGCTGTTTTTT.

The gene calls are TRBV11-2 and TRBJ1-5; D is uncertain. The CDR3 is 18 amino acids. Trimming cost V 4 bases and J 0 bases, with 19 bases left between them. Germline lookup yields CDR1 SGHAT and CDR2 FQNNGV. CDR3 nucleotide sequence: TGTGCCAGCAGCTCCTACCTCCCCCGTGGGCTTAGCAATCAGCCCCAGCATTTT. It codes for CASSSYLPRGLSNQPQHF. The variable domain in full, completed from reference TRBV11-2 and TRBJ1-5, reads EAGVAQSPRYKIIEKRQSVAFWCNPISGHATLYWYQQILGQGPKLLIQFQNNGVVDDSQLPKDRFSAERLKGVDSTLKIQPAKLEDSAVYLCASSSYLPRGLSNQPQHFGDGTRLSIL.

The chain recombines TRBV10-3 with TRBJ1-2; 9 nucleotides line up with TRBD1. The CDR3 is 15 amino acids. Per germline, CDR1 ENHRY and CDR2 SYGVKD. V dropped 2 bases and J dropped 4; count of bases not matched to a gene: 5. DNA for the CDR3: TGTGCCATCAGTGAGACAGGGGGCAGGTCCTATGGCTACACCTTC. Amino acid sequence: CAISETGGRSYGYTF.

This chain connects TRBV21-1 to TRBJ1-2. TRBV21-1 is described as a pseudogene. The CDR3 runs to 14 residues. CDR3 region: CASPATGRVYGYTF. CDR3 DNA sequence: TGTGCCAGCCCAGCAACGGGTCGGGTCTATGGCTACACCTTC.

V and J are TRBV4-3 and TRBJ2-6, with TRBD1 as a possible D gene (6 bases). V shed 1 base and J shed 13 bases, with 29 bases lying between them. The CDR3 consists of 19 residues. CDR1 is LGHNA, CDR2 YSLEER, per germline. The CDR3, as DNA: TGCGCCAGCAGCCAAGCTACGAGTAGGGGGTCCATACCCTGGGGGGTCCTGACTTTC. Translated, it gives CASSQATSRGSIPWGVLTF.

V is TRBV28 and J is TRBJ1-6, with D hard to call. This CDR3 is built from 13 residues. V shed 6 bases and J shed 1 base, with 4 bases lying between them. The germline gives CDR1 MDHEN, CDR2 SYDVKM. The CDR3, as DNA: TGTGCCAGCAGGGTATCCTATAATTCACCCCTCCACTTT. It specifies CASRVSYNSPLHF.